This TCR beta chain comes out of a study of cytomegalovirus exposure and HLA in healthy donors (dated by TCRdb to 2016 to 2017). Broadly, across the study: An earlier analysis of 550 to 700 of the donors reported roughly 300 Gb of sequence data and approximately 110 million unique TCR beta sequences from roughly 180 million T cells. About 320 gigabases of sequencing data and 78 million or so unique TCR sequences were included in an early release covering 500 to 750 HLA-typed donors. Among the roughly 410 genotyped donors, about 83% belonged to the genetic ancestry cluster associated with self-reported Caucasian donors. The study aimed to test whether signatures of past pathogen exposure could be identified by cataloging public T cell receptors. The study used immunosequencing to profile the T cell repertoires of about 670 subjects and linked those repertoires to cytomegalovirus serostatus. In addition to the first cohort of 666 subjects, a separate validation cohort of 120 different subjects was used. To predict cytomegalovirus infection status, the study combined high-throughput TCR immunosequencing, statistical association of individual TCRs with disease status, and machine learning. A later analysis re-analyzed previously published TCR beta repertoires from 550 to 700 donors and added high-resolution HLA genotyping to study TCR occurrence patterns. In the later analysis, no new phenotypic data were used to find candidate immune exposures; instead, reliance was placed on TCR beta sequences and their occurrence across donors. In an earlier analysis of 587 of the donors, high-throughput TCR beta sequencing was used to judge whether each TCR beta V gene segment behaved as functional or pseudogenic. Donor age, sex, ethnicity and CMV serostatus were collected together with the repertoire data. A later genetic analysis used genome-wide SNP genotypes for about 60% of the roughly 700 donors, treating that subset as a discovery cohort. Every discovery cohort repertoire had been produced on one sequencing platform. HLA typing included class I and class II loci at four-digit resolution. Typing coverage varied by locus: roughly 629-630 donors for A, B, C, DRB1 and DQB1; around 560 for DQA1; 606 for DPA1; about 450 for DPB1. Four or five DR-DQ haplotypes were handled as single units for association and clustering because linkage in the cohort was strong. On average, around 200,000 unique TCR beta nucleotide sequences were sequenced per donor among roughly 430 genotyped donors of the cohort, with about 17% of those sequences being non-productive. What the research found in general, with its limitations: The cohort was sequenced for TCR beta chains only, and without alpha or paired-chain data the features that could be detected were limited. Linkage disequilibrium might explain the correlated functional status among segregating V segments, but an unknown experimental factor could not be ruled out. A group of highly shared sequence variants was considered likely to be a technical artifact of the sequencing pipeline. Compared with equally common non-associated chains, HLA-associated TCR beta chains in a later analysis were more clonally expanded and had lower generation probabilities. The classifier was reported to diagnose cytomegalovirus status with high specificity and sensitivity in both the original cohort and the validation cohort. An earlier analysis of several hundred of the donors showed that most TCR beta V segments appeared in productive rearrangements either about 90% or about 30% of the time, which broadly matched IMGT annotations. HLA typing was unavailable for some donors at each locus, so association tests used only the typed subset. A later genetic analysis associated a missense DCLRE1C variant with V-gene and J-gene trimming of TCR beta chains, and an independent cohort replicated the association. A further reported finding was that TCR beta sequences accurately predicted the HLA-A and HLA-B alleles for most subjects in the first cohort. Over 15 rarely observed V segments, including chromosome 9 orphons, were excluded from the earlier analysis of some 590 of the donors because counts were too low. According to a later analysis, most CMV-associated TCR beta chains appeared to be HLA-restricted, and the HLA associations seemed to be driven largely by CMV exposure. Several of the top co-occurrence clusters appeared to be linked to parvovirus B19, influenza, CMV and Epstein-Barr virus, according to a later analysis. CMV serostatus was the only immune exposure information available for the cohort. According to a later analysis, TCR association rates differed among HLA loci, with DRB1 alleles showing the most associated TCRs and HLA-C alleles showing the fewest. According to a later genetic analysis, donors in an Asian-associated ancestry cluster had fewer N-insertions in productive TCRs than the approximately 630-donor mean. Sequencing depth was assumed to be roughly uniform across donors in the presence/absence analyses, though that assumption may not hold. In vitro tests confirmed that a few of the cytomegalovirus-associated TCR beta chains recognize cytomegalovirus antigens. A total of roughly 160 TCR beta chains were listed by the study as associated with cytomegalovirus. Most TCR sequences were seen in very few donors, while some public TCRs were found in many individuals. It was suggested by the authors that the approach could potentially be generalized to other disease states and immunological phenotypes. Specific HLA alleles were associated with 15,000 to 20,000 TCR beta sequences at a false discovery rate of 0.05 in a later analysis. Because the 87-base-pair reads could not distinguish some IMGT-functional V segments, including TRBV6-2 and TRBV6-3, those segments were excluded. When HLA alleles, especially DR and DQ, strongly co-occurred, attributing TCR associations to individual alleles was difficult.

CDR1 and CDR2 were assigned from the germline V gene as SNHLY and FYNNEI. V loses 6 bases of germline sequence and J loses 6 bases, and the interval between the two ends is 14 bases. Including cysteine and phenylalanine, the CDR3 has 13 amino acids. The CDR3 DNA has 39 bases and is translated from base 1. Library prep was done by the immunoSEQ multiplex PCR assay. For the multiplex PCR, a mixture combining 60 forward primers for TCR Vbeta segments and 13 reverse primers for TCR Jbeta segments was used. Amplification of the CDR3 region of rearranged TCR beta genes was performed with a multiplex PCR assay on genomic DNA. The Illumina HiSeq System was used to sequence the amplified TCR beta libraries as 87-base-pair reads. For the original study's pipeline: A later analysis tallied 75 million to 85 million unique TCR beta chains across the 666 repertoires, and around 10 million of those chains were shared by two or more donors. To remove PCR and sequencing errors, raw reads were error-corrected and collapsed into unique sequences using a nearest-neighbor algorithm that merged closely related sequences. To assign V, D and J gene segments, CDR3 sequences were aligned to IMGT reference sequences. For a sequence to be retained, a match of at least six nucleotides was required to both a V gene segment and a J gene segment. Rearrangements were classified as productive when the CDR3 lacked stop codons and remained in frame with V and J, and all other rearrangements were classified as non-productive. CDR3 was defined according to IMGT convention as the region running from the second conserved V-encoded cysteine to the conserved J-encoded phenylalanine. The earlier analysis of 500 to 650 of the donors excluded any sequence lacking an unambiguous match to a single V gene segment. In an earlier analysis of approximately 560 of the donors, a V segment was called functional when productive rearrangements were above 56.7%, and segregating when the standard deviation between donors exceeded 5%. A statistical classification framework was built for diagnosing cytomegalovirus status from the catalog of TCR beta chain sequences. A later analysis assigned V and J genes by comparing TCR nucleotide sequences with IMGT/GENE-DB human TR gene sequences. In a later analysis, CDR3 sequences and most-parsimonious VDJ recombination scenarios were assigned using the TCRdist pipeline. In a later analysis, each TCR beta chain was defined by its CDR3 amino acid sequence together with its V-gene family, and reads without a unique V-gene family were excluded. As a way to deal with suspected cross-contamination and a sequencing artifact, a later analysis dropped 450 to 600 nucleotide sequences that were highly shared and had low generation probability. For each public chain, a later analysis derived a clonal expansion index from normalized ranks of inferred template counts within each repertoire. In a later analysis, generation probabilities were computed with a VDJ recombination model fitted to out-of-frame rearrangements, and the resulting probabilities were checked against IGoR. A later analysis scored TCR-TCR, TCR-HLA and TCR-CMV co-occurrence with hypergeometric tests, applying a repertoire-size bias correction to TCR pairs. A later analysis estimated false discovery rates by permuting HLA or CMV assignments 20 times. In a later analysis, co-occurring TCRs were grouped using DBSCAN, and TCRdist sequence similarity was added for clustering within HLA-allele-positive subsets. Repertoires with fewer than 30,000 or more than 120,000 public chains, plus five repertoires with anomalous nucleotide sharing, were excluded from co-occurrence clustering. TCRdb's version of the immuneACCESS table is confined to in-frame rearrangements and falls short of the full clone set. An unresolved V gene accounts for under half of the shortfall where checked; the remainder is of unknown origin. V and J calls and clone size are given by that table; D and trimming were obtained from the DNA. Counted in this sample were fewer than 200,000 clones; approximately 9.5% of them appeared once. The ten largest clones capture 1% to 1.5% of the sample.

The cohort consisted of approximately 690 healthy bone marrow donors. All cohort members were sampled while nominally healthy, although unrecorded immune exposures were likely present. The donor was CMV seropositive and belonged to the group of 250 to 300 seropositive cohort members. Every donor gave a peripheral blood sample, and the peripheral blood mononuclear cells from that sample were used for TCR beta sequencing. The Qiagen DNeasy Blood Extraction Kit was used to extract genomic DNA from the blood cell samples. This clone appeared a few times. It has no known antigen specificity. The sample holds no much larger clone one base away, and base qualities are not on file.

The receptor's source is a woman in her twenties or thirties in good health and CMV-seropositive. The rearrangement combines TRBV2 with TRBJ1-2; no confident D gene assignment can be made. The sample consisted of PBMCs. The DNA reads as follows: TGTGCCAGCAGGCGGGAGAAGGGTGATGGCTACACCTTC. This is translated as CASRREKGDGYTF.